Listed below are T cell receptor beta chains from one sample, sequenced in a study of spatial heterogeneity in lung cancer. TCRdb passed the 5' RACE reads through MiXCR, listing each CDR3 protein once. The table shows 8,500 to 10,000 distinct CDR3 sequences, with around half occurring only once. This sample comprised lung tumor tissue, obtained at surgery. All receptors come from a female donor with early-stage non-small cell lung cancer. Each CDR3 is given with its conserved first and last residue. D genes are given only for firm matches. Where a row states a size, it is once, few, many or the class of an expanded clone; other rows omit it.

j_call: TRBJ2-7
clone_size: -
cdr3_length: 13
v_call: TRBV5-1
d_call: TRBD2
cdr3_nt: TGCGCCAGCAGCTTGCGGGGGGCCTACGAGCAGTACTTC
cdr3_aa: CASSLRGAYEQYF

j_call: TRBJ2-7
clone_size: -
cdr3_length: 15
v_call: TRBV20-1
d_call: -
cdr3_nt: TGCAGTGCTAGGGAGGTAGGGAAGGGGCCCTACGAGCAGTACTTC
cdr3_aa: CSAREVGKGPYEQYF

j_call: TRBJ2-7
clone_size: -
cdr3_length: 11
v_call: TRBV6-6
d_call: -
cdr3_nt: TGTGCCAGCAGTTACCGAAATAATCAGTACTTC
cdr3_aa: CASSYRNNQYF

j_call: TRBJ2-3
clone_size: -
cdr3_length: 13
v_call: TRBV3-1
d_call: -
cdr3_nt: TGTGCCAGCAGCCATCAGTGGGGGGATACGCAGTATTTT
cdr3_aa: CASSHQWGDTQYF

j_call: TRBJ1-4
clone_size: -
cdr3_length: 12
v_call: TRBV7-2
d_call: -
cdr3_nt: TGTGCCAGCAGCCGCTCGAATGGGAAACTGTTTTTT
cdr3_aa: CASSRSNGKLFF

j_call: TRBJ2-7
clone_size: -
cdr3_length: 15
v_call: TRBV13
d_call: -
cdr3_nt: TGTGCCAGCAGCCCCGCAGGGCAGGGAGGCTACGAGCAGTACTTC
cdr3_aa: CASSPAGQGGYEQYF

j_call: TRBJ2-3
clone_size: -
cdr3_length: 16
v_call: TRBV20-1
d_call: TRBD2
cdr3_nt: TGCAGTGCTAGGACCCCGGGACTAGCGGGAATAGATACGCAGTATTTT
cdr3_aa: CSARTPGLAGIDTQYF

j_call: TRBJ2-5
clone_size: -
cdr3_length: 15
v_call: TRBV7-9
d_call: TRBD2
cdr3_nt: TGTGCCAGCAGGAGGCTCGGGGGGGCTCAAGAGACCCAGTACTTC
cdr3_aa: CASRRLGGAQETQYF

j_call: TRBJ1-1
clone_size: -
cdr3_length: 14
v_call: TRBV9
d_call: TRBD1
cdr3_nt: TGTGCCAGCAGCGCCACAGGGGGTCATACTGAAGCTTTCTTT
cdr3_aa: CASSATGGHTEAFF

j_call: TRBJ2-3
clone_size: -
cdr3_length: 12
v_call: TRBV7-2
d_call: -
cdr3_nt: TGTGCCAGCAGCCTAGGAGGGTATACGCAGTATTTT
cdr3_aa: CASSLGGYTQYF

j_call: TRBJ1-1
clone_size: -
cdr3_length: 14
v_call: TRBV28
d_call: -
cdr3_nt: TGTGCCAGCAGTTTTAATCCAGGACAATCTGAAGCTTTCTTT
cdr3_aa: CASSFNPGQSEAFF

j_call: TRBJ1-4
clone_size: -
cdr3_length: 14
v_call: TRBV20-1
d_call: -
cdr3_nt: TGCAGTGCTAGTGGGAGGTTCGGTAATGAAAAACTGTTTTTT
cdr3_aa: CSASGRFGNEKLFF

j_call: TRBJ1-1
clone_size: -
cdr3_length: 14
v_call: TRBV7-2
d_call: TRBD1
cdr3_nt: TGTGCCAGCAGTTCAGGGGGGATGAACACTGAAGCTTTCTTT
cdr3_aa: CASSSGGMNTEAFF

j_call: TRBJ2-3
clone_size: -
cdr3_length: 16
v_call: TRBV4-3
d_call: -
cdr3_nt: TGCGCCAGCAGCCAAGAGGGTAGAGGGGAGGCAGATACGCAGTATTTT
cdr3_aa: CASSQEGRGEADTQYF

j_call: TRBJ2-3
clone_size: -
cdr3_length: 15
v_call: TRBV20-1
d_call: TRBD2
cdr3_nt: TGCAGTGCTCTCCGTACTAGCGTTAGCACAGATACGCAGTATTTT
cdr3_aa: CSALRTSVSTDTQYF

j_call: TRBJ2-7
clone_size: -
cdr3_length: 16
v_call: TRBV4-2
d_call: TRBD2
cdr3_nt: TGTGCCAGCAGCCAAGACGCAGCGGGAGGGCCAGACGAGCAGTACTTC
cdr3_aa: CASSQDAAGGPDEQYF

j_call: TRBJ1-1
clone_size: -
cdr3_length: 13
v_call: TRBV7-9
d_call: -
cdr3_nt: TGTGCCAGCAGCGGGACTTCGAGCACTGAAGCTTTCTTT
cdr3_aa: CASSGTSSTEAFF

j_call: TRBJ1-3
clone_size: -
cdr3_length: 14
v_call: TRBV4-1
d_call: -
cdr3_nt: TGCGCCAGCAGCCAAGCGTCAGCTGGAAACACCATATATTTT
cdr3_aa: CASSQASAGNTIYF

j_call: TRBJ2-7
clone_size: -
cdr3_length: 15
v_call: TRBV4-2
d_call: TRBD2
cdr3_nt: TGTGCCAGCAGCATTCGGGAGGGAGGGGCTTACGAGCAGTACTTC
cdr3_aa: CASSIREGGAYEQYF

j_call: TRBJ2-3
clone_size: -
cdr3_length: 15
v_call: TRBV7-2
d_call: -
cdr3_nt: TGTGCCAGCAGCTTTGAGGGGACAAGCACAGATACGCAGTATTTT
cdr3_aa: CASSFEGTSTDTQYF

j_call: TRBJ2-1
clone_size: -
cdr3_length: 14
v_call: TRBV5-6
d_call: TRBD1
cdr3_nt: TGTGCCAGCAGCCCGAGGACAGGGGGCAATGAGCAGTTCTTC
cdr3_aa: CASSPRTGGNEQFF

j_call: TRBJ2-7
clone_size: few
cdr3_length: 12
v_call: TRBV29-1
d_call: -
cdr3_nt: TGCAGCACCTGGACCGCGAGCAGCGAGCAGTACTTC
cdr3_aa: CSTWTASSEQYF

j_call: TRBJ1-2
clone_size: -
cdr3_length: 16
v_call: TRBV19
d_call: TRBD1
cdr3_nt: TGTGCCAGTTCCCCCCCGGGACAGCTTTGGGTTTATGGCTACACCTTC
cdr3_aa: CASSPPGQLWVYGYTF

j_call: TRBJ1-4
clone_size: -
cdr3_length: 13
v_call: TRBV12-3/TRBV12-4
d_call: -
cdr3_nt: TGTGCCAGCCGCGGGTTAACTAATGAAAAACTGTTTTTT
cdr3_aa: CASRGLTNEKLFF

j_call: TRBJ1-3
clone_size: once
cdr3_length: 15
v_call: TRBV3-2
d_call: -
cdr3_nt: TGTGCCAGCAGCCAATCTGACAGAAGAGGAAACACCATATATTTT
cdr3_aa: CASSQSDRRGNTIYF

j_call: TRBJ2-1
clone_size: -
cdr3_length: 14
v_call: TRBV12-3/TRBV12-4
d_call: -
cdr3_nt: TGTGCCAGCAGTTTCAGCAGAGCCTACAATGAGCAGTTCTTC
cdr3_aa: CASSFSRAYNEQFF